The 14 T cell receptor beta chains reported below all come from one sample, sequenced in a study of blood T cell repertoires in COVID-19. The protocol was immunoSEQ multiplex PCR, while the TCRdb copy is restricted to in-frame clones and leaves out a portion. The table records roughly 230,000 clones, roughly 86% of them present only once. The sequenced sample consisted of peripheral blood. Receptors were obtained from a human donor in a cohort sampled during active COVID-19.

The chain recombines TRBV25-1 with TRBJ1-2; no firm D call. Trimming cost V 3 bases and J 3 bases, with 8 bases left between them. Looked up from germline, CDR1 is MGHDK and CDR2 is SYGVNS. The CDR3 runs to 13 residues. The CDR3 DNA sequence: TGTGCCAGCAGTGATGCAGGATACTATGGCTACACCTTC. Its translation is CASSDAGYYGYTF.

The chain recombines TRBV6-1 with TRBJ1-2, with D hard to call. The CDR3 is made up of 15 amino acids. Germline CDR1 is MNHNS and CDR2 is SASEGT. V lost 1 base, J lost 2 bases, and 11 bases lay in between. CDR3 sequence: CASSEGSRANYGYTF. The CDR3 DNA reads as TGTGCCAGCAGTGAAGGGTCAAGAGCAAACTATGGCTACACCTTC.

The chain couples TRBV12-3 or TRBV12-4 to TRBJ2-7; 7 bases agree with TRBD1. V was clipped by 6 bases and J by 3 bases; unmatched bases: 5. This CDR3 spans 13 amino acids. The CDR3, as DNA: TGTGCCAGCAGCCGAGGGGACAGCTACGAGCAGTACTTC. Its translation is CASSRGDSYEQYF.

The chain employs TRBV6-2 or TRBV6-3 and TRBJ1-1, with 12 bases that match TRBD1. Germline CDR1 reads MNHEY; CDR2 reads SVGEGT. V was pared by 5 bases and J by 4 bases, with 11 bases of the junction left unmatched. The CDR3 totals 17 residues. Written as DNA, the CDR3 is TGTGCCAGCAGTCCCGGGACAGGGGGCCCGGGCGTCACTGAAGCTTTCTTT. Its protein product is CASSPGTGGPGVTEAFF.

CDR3 region: CASSLVGRVDAGNTIYF. In nucleotides, the CDR3 is TGCGCCAGCAGCTTGGTAGGCAGGGTGGATGCTGGAAACACCATATATTTT. The chain joins TRBV5-1 to TRBJ1-3, with D maybe TRBD1 (5 bases). The V end lost 0 bases, the J end lost 2 bases, and 15 bases lay between the germline ends. Germline V CDR1 and CDR2: SGHRS, YFSETQ. The CDR3 sequence is 17 residues long.

This clone was picked up one time. The chain recombines TRBV3-1 (or the pseudogene TRBV3-2) with TRBJ2-7; 9 bases fit TRBD2. The CDR3 has 15 amino acids. V lost 0 bases, J lost 4 bases, and 4 bases stayed unmatched. The germline gives CDR1 LGHDT, CDR2 YNNKEL (reference sequence). The CDR3 coding sequence is TGTGCCAGCAGCCAAGATACCGGACTAGCGTACGAGCAGTACTTC. This codes for CASSQDTGLAYEQYF.

Only one count was recorded for this clone. The chain joins TRBV10-3 to TRBJ1-4; 7 nucleotides align to TRBD1. Germline V gene lookup returns CDR1 ENHRY and CDR2 SYGVKD. Germline trimming cut 4 bases from V and 7 bases from J; bases unmatched to any gene: 3. The CDR3 consists of 13 residues. DNA of the CDR3: TGTGCCATCAGTGCCAGGGGGACTGAAAAACTGTTTTTT. Its translation is CAISARGTEKLFF.

In DNA, the CDR3 is TGTGCCAGCAGCGTGAAACTAGCGGGTGAGCAGTACTTC. This encodes CASSVKLAGEQYF. The chain links TRBV9 to TRBJ2-7; TRBD2 matches at 9 bases. This CDR3 contains 13 residues. The germline CDR1 and CDR2 sequences are SGDLS and YYNGEE. Trimming at V came to 2 bases and at J to 7 bases, leaving 4 bases not matched to a gene.

The chain joins TRBV4-1 to TRBJ2-7, with D possibly TRBD1 on 5 matching bases. The CDR3 is 14 residues long. V gave up 1 base and J gave up 7 bases, with 14 bases separating them. Germline assignment: CDR1 MGHRA and CDR2 YSYEKL. CDR3 sequence: CASSQGAGLGEQYF. The CDR3 nucleotides are TGCGCCAGCAGCCAAGGGGCAGGGCTCGGGGAGCAGTACTTC.

The chain couples TRBV5-5 to TRBJ2-1; TRBD2 matches 12 bases. Germline V CDR1 and CDR2: SGHKS, YYEKEE (reference sequence). The length of the CDR3 is 15 residues. V trimming: 4 bases; J trimming: 7 bases; junction bases outside the gene matches: 6. In DNA, the CDR3 is TGTGCCAGCAGCCCGTCTAGCGGGAGGGTGAATGAGCAGTTCTTC. Translation gives CASSPSSGRVNEQFF.

V gene TRBV18 combines with J gene TRBJ1-4, with D perhaps TRBD1 (5 bases). CDR3 length: 15 amino acids. The germline V gene encodes CDR1 KGHSH and CDR2 LQKENI. Trimming took off 3 bases at V and 8 bases at J, with 16 bases between the two ends. The CDR3, as DNA: TGTGCCAGCTCACCCCTCCCCGCAGGGAACGAAAAACTGTTTTTT. This codes for CASSPLPAGNEKLFF.

V usage is TRBV5-1 and J usage is TRBJ1-6, with 7 positions matching TRBD1. Germline V gene lookup returns CDR1 SGHRS and CDR2 YFSETQ. The ends lost 4 bases at V and 5 bases at J; junction bases unmatched: 0. CDR3 length equals 13 residues. The CDR3 spells CASSQGDNSPLHF. The DNA of the CDR3 is TGCGCCAGCAGCCAGGGGGATAATTCACCCCTCCACTTT.

The rearrangement links TRBV6-2 or TRBV6-3 to TRBJ2-3; 10 bases map to TRBD2. CDR3 length: 15 residues. V lost 3 bases, J lost 6 bases, and 6 bases stayed unmatched. The germline CDR1 and CDR2 sequences are MNHEY and SVGEGT. The CDR3 is CASSYLAGVLDTQYF. CDR3 nucleotide sequence: TGTGCCAGCAGTTATCTAGCGGGAGTACTGGATACGCAGTATTTT.

The gene calls are TRBV7-3 and TRBJ2-3, with TRBD2 as a possible D gene (7 bases). The CDR3 has 14 amino acids. From germline, CDR1 is SGHTA and CDR2 FQGTGA. V gave up 7 bases and J gave up 8 bases, with 19 bases separating them. CDR3 DNA: TGTGCCAGCACCCGAGGGGGGAGCGGGACTACGCAGTATTTT. Protein: CASTRGGSGTTQYF.